This entry features one T cell receptor (beta chain) sequence. The antigen is unknown. Mismatch with germline at one junction end may stem from a read error. The data originate from a study of cytomegalovirus exposure and HLA in healthy donors. The PCR contained 60 Vbeta and 13 Jbeta primers. The data were produced by immunoSEQ multiplex PCR, yet TCRdb's version contains in-frame clones alone and is incomplete. Among around 96,000 clones listed, over 75% were seen once. Broader study findings: Owing to their indistinguishability, certain V segments, notably TRBV6-2 and TRBV6-3, were excluded.

The CDR3 has 11 amino acids. Germline values: CDR1 MNHNY, CDR2 SVGAGI (reference sequence). This TCR was sampled from a man aged 18 to 29 in good health and CMV-seronegative. Input material: PBMCs. The V call is TRBV6-6, the J call TRBJ2-4; D is perhaps TRBD2 (5 bases). CDR3 sequence reads: CASSYSLGGHF. CDR3 bases: TGTGCCAGCAGTTACTCGTTAGGAGGTCACTTC.